This note documents a single TCR beta chain sequence. Its antigen has not been determined. No much larger clone is present one base from it, and per-base qualities are unavailable. The method was the immunoSEQ multiplex PCR assay. For the multiplex PCR, a mixture combining 60 forward primers for TCR Vbeta segments and 13 reverse primers for TCR Jbeta segments was used. The CDR3 region of rearranged TCR beta genes was amplified from genomic DNA with a multiplex PCR assay. Amplified TCR beta libraries were sequenced as 87-base-pair reads on the Illumina HiSeq System. In the original analysis: In a later analysis, around 80 million unique TCR beta chains were counted across the approximately 620 repertoires, and roughly 11 million of these chains were shared by at least two donors. To remove PCR and sequencing errors, raw reads were error-corrected and collapsed into unique sequences using a nearest-neighbor algorithm that merged closely related sequences. Alignment of CDR3 sequences to IMGT reference sequences was used to assign V, D and J gene segments. For a sequence to be retained, a match of at least six nucleotides to both a V gene segment and a J gene segment was required. Rearrangements were classified as productive when the CDR3 lacked stop codons and remained in frame with V and J, and all other rearrangements were classified as non-productive. CDR3 was defined by IMGT convention, running from the second conserved V-encoded cysteine to the conserved J-encoded phenylalanine. In an earlier analysis of roughly 580 of the donors, sequences lacking an unambiguous match to a single V gene segment were excluded. In an earlier analysis of roughly 600 of the donors, a V segment was called functional when productive rearrangements were above 56.7%, and segregating when the standard deviation between donors exceeded 5%. A statistical classification framework was built for diagnosing cytomegalovirus status from the catalog of TCR beta chain sequences. In a later analysis, V and J genes were assigned by comparing TCR nucleotide sequences against IMGT/GENE-DB human TR gene sequences. In a later analysis, CDR3 sequences and most-parsimonious VDJ recombination scenarios were assigned using the TCRdist pipeline. In a later analysis, each TCR beta chain was defined by its CDR3 amino acid sequence together with its V-gene family, and reads without a unique V-gene family were excluded. A later analysis removed nearly 600 highly shared, low-generation-probability nucleotide sequences to deal with suspected cross-contamination and a sequencing artifact. For each public chain, a later analysis derived a clonal expansion index from normalized ranks of inferred template counts within each repertoire. In a later analysis, generation probabilities were computed using a VDJ recombination model fitted to out-of-frame rearrangements, and the results were checked against IGoR. A later analysis scored TCR-TCR, TCR-HLA and TCR-CMV co-occurrence with hypergeometric tests, applying a repertoire-size bias correction to TCR pairs. To estimate false discovery rates, a later analysis permuted the HLA or CMV assignments 20 times. In a later analysis, co-occurring TCRs were grouped with DBSCAN, and TCRdist sequence similarity was added when clustering was performed within HLA-allele-positive subsets. Repertoires with fewer than 30,000 or more than 120,000 public chains, plus five repertoires with anomalous nucleotide sharing, were excluded from co-occurrence clustering. TCRdb took over this immuneACCESS table, retaining in-frame rearrangements with V and J assigned. Such tables are incomplete; in checked studies, under half of the missing clones stem from an unresolved V gene, and the remainder is unexplained. V and J calls and clone size are those listed in that table; D and trimming were worked out from the DNA. The sample table shows about 180,000 clones, and under 85% are seen once. The ten largest clones represent around 3% of the sample.

The sample originates from a study of cytomegalovirus exposure and HLA in healthy donors (dated by TCRdb to 2016 to 2017). Describing the broader study: According to an earlier analysis of around 600 of the donors, about 190 million T cells yielded 95 million to 140 million unique TCR beta sequences and more than 250 Gb of sequence data. Donor age, sex, ethnicity and CMV serostatus were compiled together with the repertoire data. Rather than using new phenotypic data, the later analysis identified candidate immune exposures from TCR beta sequences and from how often those sequences occurred across donors. All discovery cohort repertoires had been generated using a single sequencing platform. The number of typed donors differed by locus: roughly 629-630 for A, B, C, DRB1 and DQB1; approximately 520 for DQA1; some 590 for DPA1; and some 450 for DPB1. The study aimed to test whether cataloging public T cell receptors could reveal signatures of past pathogen exposure. Roughly 290 gigabases of sequencing data and tens of millions of unique TCR sequences made up an early release that covered several hundred HLA-typed donors. To study patterns of TCR occurrence, a later analysis re-analyzed previously published TCR beta repertoires from around 700 donors and added high-resolution HLA genotyping. Genome-wide SNP genotypes for about 65% of the 666 donors were used in a later genetic analysis, which treated that subset as a discovery cohort. Of the roughly 410 genotyped donors, less than 90% were placed in the genetic ancestry cluster associated with self-reported Caucasian donors. Roughly five DR-DQ haplotypes were handled as single units for association and clustering because linkage in the cohort was strong. An earlier analysis of 450 to 750 of the donors used high-throughput TCR beta sequencing to judge whether each TCR beta V gene segment behaved as functional or pseudogenic. Both class I and class II loci were covered by HLA typing, at four-digit resolution. Besides the first cohort of approximately 710 subjects, a separate validation cohort made up of 120 different subjects was used. On average, about 240,000 unique TCR beta nucleotide sequences were sequenced per donor among more than 350 genotyped donors of the cohort, with 15% to 20% of those sequences being non-productive. To predict cytomegalovirus infection status, the study brought together high-throughput TCR immunosequencing, statistical association of individual TCRs with disease status, and machine learning. The T cell repertoires of 670 or so subjects were profiled by immunosequencing and related to cytomegalovirus serostatus. Points the paper makes about the study in general: A group of highly shared sequence variants was considered likely to be a technical artifact of the sequencing pipeline. In a later analysis, most CMV-associated TCR beta chains were found to appear HLA-restricted, with HLA associations seemingly driven largely by CMV exposure. Presence/absence analyses assumed roughly uniform sequencing depth across donors, an assumption that may not hold. In both the original and validation cohorts, the classifier was reported to diagnose cytomegalovirus status with high specificity and sensitivity. While some public TCRs were present in many individuals, most TCR sequences turned up only very rarely across donors. In an earlier analysis of some 500 of the donors, most TCR beta V segments were observed in productive rearrangements about 90% or about 30% of the time, broadly matching IMGT annotations. A total of fewer than 200 TCR beta chains were listed by the study as associated with cytomegalovirus. In a later analysis, TCR association rates were found to vary across HLA loci, with the most associated TCRs seen for DRB1 alleles and the fewest for HLA-C alleles. An association between a missense DCLRE1C variant and V-gene and J-gene trimming of TCR beta chains was found in a later genetic analysis and replicated in an independent cohort. In a later analysis, HLA-associated TCR beta chains showed more clonal expansion and lower generation probabilities than non-associated chains that were equally common. The earlier analysis of nearly 600 of the donors excluded some 16 rarely observed V segments, including chromosome 9 orphons, because counts were too low. Specific HLA alleles were associated with roughly 17,000 TCR beta sequences at a false discovery rate of 0.05 in a later analysis. A further reported finding was that TCR beta sequences accurately predicted the HLA-A and HLA-B alleles for most subjects in the first cohort. A later genetic analysis reported fewer N-insertions in productive TCRs among donors in an Asian-associated ancestry cluster than the roughly 700-donor mean. The cohort was sequenced for TCR beta chains only, and without alpha or paired-chain data the features that could be detected were limited. Immune exposure information for the cohort was limited to CMV serostatus. A later analysis reported that several top co-occurrence clusters appeared linked to parvovirus B19, influenza, CMV and Epstein-Barr virus. HLA typing was unavailable for some donors at each locus, so association tests used only the typed subset. A few of the identified cytomegalovirus-associated TCR beta chains were confirmed in vitro to be specific for cytomegalovirus antigens. Correlated functional status among segregating V segments might be attributable to linkage disequilibrium, but an unknown experimental factor could not be ruled out. The 87-base-pair reads could not distinguish some IMGT-functional V segments, including TRBV6-2 and TRBV6-3, so those segments were excluded. When HLA alleles, especially DR and DQ, strongly co-occurred, attributing TCR associations to individual alleles was difficult. It was suggested by the authors that the approach could potentially be generalized to other disease states and immunological phenotypes.

The cohort comprised some 730 healthy bone marrow donors. Cohort members were all nominally healthy when sampled, although unrecorded immune exposures were likely present. The donor tested CMV seronegative and was one of the 352 seronegative cohort members. Each donor provided a peripheral blood sample, and peripheral blood mononuclear cells were used for TCR beta sequencing. Genomic DNA extraction from the blood cell samples was performed with the Qiagen DNeasy Blood Extraction Kit. Trimmed from V: 4 bases; trimmed from J: 8 bases; junction bases lacking a gene match: 6. Reading from cysteine to phenylalanine, the CDR3 counts 13 amino acids. Only the CDR3 part of the read is kept: 39 bases, read in frame from the first base. Reading the germline V gene gives CDR1 MGHRA and CDR2 YSYEKL.

The sample consisted of PBMCs. The chain couples TRBV4-1 to TRBJ1-2, and 8 bases in between align with TRBD1. This receptor was obtained from a male donor in good health and CMV-seronegative. The CDR3 sequence is CASSPQGAEGYTF. The nucleotides are TGCGCCAGCAGCCCCCAGGGGGCTGAAGGCTACACCTTC.